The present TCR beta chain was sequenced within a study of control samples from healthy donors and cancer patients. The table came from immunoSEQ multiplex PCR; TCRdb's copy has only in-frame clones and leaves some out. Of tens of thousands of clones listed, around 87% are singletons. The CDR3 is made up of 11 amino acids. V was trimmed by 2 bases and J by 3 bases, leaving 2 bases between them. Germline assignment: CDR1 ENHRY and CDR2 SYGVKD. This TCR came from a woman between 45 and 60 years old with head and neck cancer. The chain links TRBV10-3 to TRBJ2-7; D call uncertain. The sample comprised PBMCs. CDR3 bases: TGTGCCATCAGTGAGGGCTACGAGCAGTACTTC. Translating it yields CAISEGYEQYF.